This is a list of T cell receptor beta chains from one sample in a study of blood T cell repertoires in COVID-19. Libraries were prepared by immunoSEQ multiplex PCR; TCRdb keeps only in-frame clonotypes and omits some of them. The repertoire holds some 240,000 clones, with 87% as singletons. The sequenced material came from peripheral blood. These receptors all come from a man aged 55 to 70 who had recovered from COVID-19. CDR3s include the opening cysteine and the closing phenylalanine or tryptophan. The D gene is left open where the match is weak. Clone size is shown for a subset of rows, as once, few, many or a class of expanded clone.

j_gene,v_gene,d_gene,abundance,CDR3aa
TRBJ2-2,TRBV19,NA,NA,CASSMVPPRAGELFF
TRBJ1-1,TRBV19,NA,NA,CASSRTRMNTEAFF
TRBJ1-2,TRBV5-1,NA,NA,CASSLATNYGYTF
TRBJ2-1,TRBV6-5,NA,NA,CASSYSRTGYNEQFF
TRBJ2-3,TRBV21-1,NA,NA,CASSKGGTGPSTDTQYF
TRBJ1-1,TRBV27,TRBD1,NA,CASSLHRGGGATEAFF
TRBJ2-6,TRBV9,TRBD1,NA,CASSHRTGRLSGANVLTF
TRBJ2-2,TRBV9,NA,NA,CASSVVTDIPGELFF
TRBJ1-2,TRBV7-9,TRBD1,NA,CPGDSYGYTF
TRBJ1-5,TRBV19,NA,NA,CASSFSLNQPQHF
TRBJ1-5,TRBV5-1,TRBD1,NA,CASSFGTGGQPQHF
TRBJ1-5,TRBV7-2,NA,NA,CASRYRGNQPQHF
TRBJ1-1,TRBV30,NA,NA,CACSGVEAFF
TRBJ1-4,TRBV5-1,TRBD1,NA,CASSRGTGGEKLFF
TRBJ1-5,TRBV19,TRBD1,once,CASSIGTGAQPQHF
TRBJ2-3,TRBV24-1,TRBD1,NA,CATNSGTGELAQYF
TRBJ2-3,TRBV29-1,TRBD2,once,CSVYPAGFTDTQYF
TRBJ2-3,TRBV7-9,TRBD1,NA,CASSPGQGADTQYF
TRBJ1-2,TRBV24-1,NA,NA,CATSDVQGVNYGYTF
TRBJ1-1,TRBV7-2,TRBD1,NA,CASSLQQGITEAFF